These 24 T cell receptor beta chains were sequenced from one sample in a study of blood T cell repertoires in COVID-19. TCRdb's copy holds only in-frame clones and misses some; the assay was immunoSEQ multiplex PCR. In the table there are a few hundred thousand clones, around 90% of which are singletons. Sequencing used PBMCs or T cells enriched from blood (not recorded which). The receptors were sampled from a woman aged 50 to 65 who had recovered from COVID-19.

The chain is built from TRBV18 and TRBJ2-1; 9 bases line up with TRBD1. The V segment lost 2 bases and the J segment 14 bases; nucleotides outside the gene matches: 10. This CDR3 is 14 amino acids long. Germline CDR1 KGHSH, CDR2 LQKENI. CDR3 DNA sequence: TGTGCCAGCTCACCAGATCTAGACAGGGGGGAGAAGTTCTTC. Amino acids: CASSPDLDRGEKFF.

The chain employs TRBV2 and TRBJ1-2; tentative D call: TRBD1 (6 bases). V shed 6 bases and J shed 6 bases, with 26 bases lying between them. The length of the CDR3 is 17 residues. The germline V gene has CDR1 SNHLY and CDR2 FYNNEI. CDR3 sequence reads: CASRDIFGGASFNGYTF. The CDR3 DNA reads as TGTGCCAGCAGGGATATATTTGGGGGGGCCAGTTTTAATGGCTACACCTTC.

V is TRBV4-3 and J is TRBJ2-7, with 10 bases matching TRBD2. Germline CDR1 LGHNA, CDR2 YSLEER. V lost 1 base to trimming and J lost 6 bases; unmatched junction nucleotides: 6. There are 15 residues in the CDR3. CDR3 DNA: TGCGCCAGCAGCCAAGTGTTAGGACTAGCGGCCGAGCAGTACTTC. Protein: CASSQVLGLAAEQYF.

V and J are TRBV5-4 and TRBJ1-1; D remains unclear. Trimming removed 3 bases from V and 8 bases from J, with 14 bases in between. This CDR3 contains 13 residues. In germline, CDR1 is SGHNT, CDR2 YYREEE (reference sequence). CDR3 sequence reads: CASSSRVQNEAFF. CDR3 in DNA: TGTGCCAGCAGCTCGAGGGTCCAGAACGAAGCTTTCTTT.

The J gene is TRBJ2-5, the V gene TRBV5-1; TRBD1 matches 9 bases. Germline CDR1 and CDR2: SGHRS and YFSETQ. J was trimmed by 1 base and V by 2 bases; bases with no gene match: 3. The CDR3 runs 15 residues. The CDR3 sequence: CASSLQDRGQETQYF. The CDR3 coding sequence is TGCGCCAGCAGCTTACAGGACAGGGGCCAAGAGACCCAGTACTTC.

The chain couples TRBV4-1 to TRBJ1-2; 8 nucleotides match TRBD1. CDR3 length: 17 amino acids. From germline, CDR1 is MGHRA and CDR2 YSYEKL. V lost 1 base to trimming and J lost 4 bases; unmatched junction nucleotides: 11. The CDR3 DNA reads as TGCGCCAGCAGCCAAGCCCTAGGACAGGGAGGAACCTATGGCTACACCTTC. Encoded protein: CASSQALGQGGTYGYTF.

As for this clone: Relative to the germline gene, one junction end is altered; a read error may explain this. The chain couples TRBV27 to TRBJ1-4, with D possibly being TRBD1 (5 bases). The CDR3 has 14 residues. The germline CDR1 and CDR2 sequences are MNHEY and SMNVEV (reference sequence). CDR3 region: CASSLTAGYEELFF. CDR3 bases: TGTGCCAGCAGTCTGACAGCGGGGTATGAAGAACTGTTTTTT.

This clone was seen just once. The J gene is TRBJ1-5, the V gene TRBV6-5; 7 nucleotides align to TRBD1. Germline CDR1 reads MNHEY; CDR2 reads SVGAGI. The CDR3 totals 13 residues. Germline trimming cut 6 bases from V and 9 bases from J; bases unmatched to any gene: 8. DNA for the CDR3: TGTGCCAGCAGCCTCAGGGGGAAGGGGCCCCAGCATTTT. The encoded protein is CASSLRGKGPQHF.

This chain uses TRBV28 with TRBJ2-7, with D tentatively TRBD1 (5 bases). This CDR3 is built from 11 residues. Trimming cost V 6 bases and J 6 bases, with 9 bases left between them. CDR1 and CDR2 from the germline V gene are MDHEN and SYDVKM. The CDR3 loop reads CASRTVFEQYF. The CDR3 DNA sequence: TGTGCCAGCAGGACAGTGTTCGAGCAGTACTTC.

This rearrangement joins TRBV2 to TRBJ2-2; a weak D match, TRBD1 (6 bases). V lost 4 bases to trimming and J lost 2 bases, with 8 bases between them. CDR1 is SNHLY and CDR2 is FYNNEI in the germline V gene. This CDR3 is 14 amino acids long. The CDR3 bases are TGTGCCAGCAGTGTCAGGGGTAACACCGGGGAGCTGTTTTTT. Residues: CASSVRGNTGELFF. The full variable domain, its missing parts supplied by reference TRBV2 and TRBJ2-2, is EPEVTQTPSHQVTQMGQEVILRCVPISNHLYFYWYRQILGQKVEFLVSFYNNEISEKSEIFDDQFSVERPDGSNFTLKIRSTKLEDSAMYFCASSVRGNTGELFFGEGSRLTVL.

The gene calls are TRBV18 and TRBJ1-3; a possible D gene is TRBD1 (5 bases). V was cut by 0 bases and J by 4 bases, with 13 bases left in between. This CDR3 has 16 residues. Per the germline V gene, CDR1 is KGHSH and CDR2 is LQKENI. The CDR3 protein is CASSPPIPGSGNTIYF. The CDR3 DNA reads TGTGCCAGCTCACCACCCATCCCAGGGTCGGGAAACACCATATATTTT. The full variable domain, completed using reference TRBV18 and TRBJ1-3, is NAGVMQNPRHLVRRRGQEARLRCSPMKGHSHVYWYRQLPEEGLKFMVYLQKENIIDESGMPKERFSAEFPKEGPSILRIQQVVRGDSAAYFCASSPPIPGSGNTIYFGEGSWLTVV.

V and J are TRBV4-3 and TRBJ2-7; 9 bases match TRBD2. This CDR3 spans 15 amino acids. The germline V gene has CDR1 LGHNA and CDR2 YSLEER. V lost 4 bases, J lost 2 bases, and 6 bases stayed unmatched. CDR3 region: CASSRTLAGTYEQYF. The DNA of the CDR3 is TGCGCCAGCAGCCGAACACTAGCGGGTACCTACGAGCAGTACTTC.

The chain recombines TRBV4-2 with TRBJ2-7; 7 nucleotides align to TRBD2. The V gene's germline CDR1 is LGHNA and CDR2 YNFKEQ. J lost 5 bases, V lost 4 bases, and 11 bases had no gene match. The CDR3 is made up of 15 amino acids. The DNA for the CDR3 is TGTGCCAGCAGCCCCCTTTTGCGGGAGCGGGACGAGCAGTACTTC. Translated: CASSPLLRERDEQYF.

The gene calls are TRBV5-1 and TRBJ2-1, with D perhaps TRBD1 (6 bases). Trimming stripped 5 bases from V and 3 bases from J, with 9 bases between. CDR3 size: 13 residues. In germline, CDR1 is SGHRS, CDR2 YFSETQ. CDR3 bases: TGCGCCAGCAGGGCGGACAGCTACAATGAGCAGTTCTTC. Protein: CASRADSYNEQFF.

A word on this clone: The sample contains more than one DNA sequence encoding this CDR3. The rearrangement joins TRBV18 to TRBJ1-6; TRBD1 aligns across 7 bases. The V gene's germline CDR1 is KGHSH and CDR2 LQKENI. Trimming cost V 4 bases and J 6 bases; bases outside gene matches: 3. The CDR3 loop spans 14 amino acids. This CDR3 reads CASSQDRVNSPLHF. Written as DNA, the CDR3 is TGTGCCAGCTCACAAGACAGGGTTAATTCACCCCTCCACTTT. The full variable domain, rest sourced from reference TRBV18 and TRBJ1-6, is NAGVMQNPRHLVRRRGQEARLRCSPMKGHSHVYWYRQLPEEGLKFMVYLQKENIIDESGMPKERFSAEFPKEGPSILRIQQVVRGDSAAYFCASSQDRVNSPLHFGNGTRLTVT.

The V and J genes are TRBV6-5 and TRBJ1-2, with 7 bases lining up with TRBD1. Germline V CDR1 and CDR2: MNHEY, SVGAGI. CDR3 length: 13 residues. V gave up 7 bases and J gave up 5 bases; unmatched junction bases: 7. CDR3 residues: CASTPGQAYGYTF. CDR3 DNA: TGTGCCAGCACCCCCGGACAGGCTTATGGCTACACCTTC.

The V and J genes are TRBV30 and TRBJ1-2, with no clear D. The ends were cut back, 5 bases at V and 0 bases at J, with 13 bases in the middle. The CDR3 spans 14 residues. Germline CDR1 GTSNPN, CDR2 SVGIG (reference sequence). The CDR3 is CAWAEAAANYGYTF. CDR3 DNA: TGTGCCTGGGCGGAGGCGGCCGCTAACTATGGCTACACCTTC.

CDR3 coding DNA: TGTGCCAGCAGATGGGGAGCTAACTATGGCTACACCTTC. Encoded protein: CASRWGANYGYTF. The chain recombines TRBV2 with TRBJ1-2; D not certain. This CDR3 spans 13 amino acids. V was trimmed by 6 bases and J by 0 bases, leaving 8 bases between them. Germline V lookup: CDR1 SNHLY, CDR2 FYNNEI.

The chain has TRBV11-2 and TRBJ2-7, with 7 bases matching TRBD1. V trimming: 7 bases; J trimming: 6 bases; junction bases outside the gene matches: 12. The germline V gene encodes CDR1 SGHAT and CDR2 FQNNGV. There are 14 residues in the CDR3. CDR3 residues: CASKIQGQHFEQYF. The DNA of the CDR3 is TGTGCCAGCAAGATACAGGGGCAGCATTTCGAGCAGTACTTC.

The rearrangement links TRBV30 to TRBJ2-1; the match to TRBD2 covers 8 bases. Germline V gene lookup returns CDR1 GTSNPN and CDR2 SVGIG (reference sequence). The length of the CDR3 is 15 residues. V lost 0 bases, J lost 7 bases, and 8 bases stayed unmatched. The CDR3 bases are TGTGCCTGGAGTGTGGGTGGACTAGCATCAAATGAGCAGTTCTTC. Amino acid sequence: CAWSVGGLASNEQFF.

This chain joins TRBV6-5 and TRBJ2-3; 11 bases are shared with TRBD2. The CDR3 length is 14 residues. Germline CDR1 MNHEY, CDR2 SVGAGI. V lost 5 bases and J lost 3; bases outside the gene matches: 1. The CDR3 DNA follows: TGTGCCAGCAGTCGACTAGCGGGAACAGATACGCAGTATTTT. Translating it yields CASSRLAGTDTQYF.

This chain joins TRBV10-1 and TRBJ1-1; 7 bases match TRBD1. The CDR3 sequence is 13 residues long. V lost 6 bases and J lost 5; bases outside the gene matches: 6. Germline CDR1 and CDR2: WNHNN and SYGVQD (reference sequence). CDR3: CASRDRLGTEAFF. The CDR3 nucleotides read TGCGCCAGCAGGGACAGGTTGGGGACTGAAGCTTTCTTT.

In DNA form, the CDR3 reads TGTGCCAGCAGCCAAGTCGAAGAGCTTTATAGCAATCAGCCCCAGCATTTT. As protein: CASSQVEELYSNQPQHF. This chain joins TRBV14 and TRBJ1-5, with D uncertain. CDR1 and CDR2 from the germline V gene are SGHDN and FVKESK. Trimming left V 1 base short and J 0 bases short, with 13 bases between. This CDR3 comprises 17 residues.

The chain couples TRBV9 to TRBJ2-1; 9 positions match TRBD2. Unmatched junction bases numbered 8, after V lost 0 bases and J lost 1 base. CDR1 and CDR2 (germline): SGDLS, YYNGEE. The CDR3 sequence is 18 residues long. The CDR3 DNA follows: TGTGCCAGCAGCGTAGATGTTAGCGGGAGTGGGTCCTACAATGAGCAGTTCTTC. Amino acids: CASSVDVSGSGSYNEQFF.